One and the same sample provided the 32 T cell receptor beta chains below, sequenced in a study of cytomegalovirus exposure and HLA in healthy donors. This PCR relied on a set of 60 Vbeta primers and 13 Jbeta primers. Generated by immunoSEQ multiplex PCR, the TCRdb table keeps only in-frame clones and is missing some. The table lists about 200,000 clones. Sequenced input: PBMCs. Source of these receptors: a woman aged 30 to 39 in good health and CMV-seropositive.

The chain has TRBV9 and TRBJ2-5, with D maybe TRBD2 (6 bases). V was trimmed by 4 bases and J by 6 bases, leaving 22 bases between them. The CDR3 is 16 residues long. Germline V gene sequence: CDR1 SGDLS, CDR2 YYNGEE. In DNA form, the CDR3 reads TGTGCCAGCAGCCTACCGGGACTGCCTGGGGTGCAGACCCAGTACTTC. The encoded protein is CASSLPGLPGVQTQYF.

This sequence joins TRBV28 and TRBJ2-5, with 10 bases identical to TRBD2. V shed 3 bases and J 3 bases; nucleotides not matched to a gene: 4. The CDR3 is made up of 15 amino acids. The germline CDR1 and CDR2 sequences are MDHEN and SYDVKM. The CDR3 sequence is CASSFEREGKETQYF. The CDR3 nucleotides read TGTGCCAGCAGTTTCGAGCGGGAGGGAAAAGAGACCCAGTACTTC.

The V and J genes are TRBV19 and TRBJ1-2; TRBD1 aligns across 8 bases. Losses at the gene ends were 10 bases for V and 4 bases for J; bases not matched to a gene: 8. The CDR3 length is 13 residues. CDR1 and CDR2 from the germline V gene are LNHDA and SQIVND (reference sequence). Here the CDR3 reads CANTQTGGYGYTF. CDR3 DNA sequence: TGTGCCAATACCCAAACAGGGGGCTATGGCTACACCTTC.

CDR3 DNA: TGTGCCAGTAGTCGGGGTACAGGGTTCGGTGTCGACGAGCAGTACTTC. It codes for CASSRGTGFGVDEQYF. The V gene is TRBV19, the J gene TRBJ2-7, with D perhaps TRBD1 (6 bases). V gave up 5 bases and J gave up 5 bases, with 22 bases separating them. Germline loops: CDR1 LNHDA, CDR2 SQIVND (reference sequence). This CDR3 is built from 16 residues.

This CDR3 reads CASRLIRVNTEAFF. In DNA, the CDR3 is TGTGCCAGCAGATTGATCAGGGTTAACACTGAAGCTTTCTTT. The genes are TRBV11-2 and TRBJ1-1; possible D gene TRBD1, 5 bases. This CDR3 is 14 amino acids long. Germline V gene lookup returns CDR1 SGHAT and CDR2 FQNNGV. The V end was cut by 6 bases, the J end by 2 bases, with 13 bases between.

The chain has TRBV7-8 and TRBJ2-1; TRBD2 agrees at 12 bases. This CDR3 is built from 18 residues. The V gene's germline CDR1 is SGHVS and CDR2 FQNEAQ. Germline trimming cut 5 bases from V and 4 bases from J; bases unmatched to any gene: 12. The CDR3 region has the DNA TGTGCCAGCAGCCCTGGACTAGCGGGAAACCTTGCTTACAATGAGCAGTTCTTC. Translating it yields CASSPGLAGNLAYNEQFF.

CDR3 coding DNA: TGTGCCAGCAGTTCGGTTGTGAGGAGGGGGGGAAACACTGAAGCTTTCTTT. This gives the protein CASSSVVRRGGNTEAFF. The gene calls are TRBV27 and TRBJ1-1; possible D gene TRBD1, 6 bases. Germline V gene sequence: CDR1 MNHEY, CDR2 SMNVEV (reference sequence). The length of the CDR3 is 17 residues. The V end was cut by 4 bases, the J end by 2 bases, with 20 bases between.

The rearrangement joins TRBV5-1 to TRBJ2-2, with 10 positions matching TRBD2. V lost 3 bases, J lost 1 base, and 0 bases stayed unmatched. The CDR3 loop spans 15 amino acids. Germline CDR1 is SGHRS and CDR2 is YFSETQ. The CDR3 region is CASSSSGGNTGELFF. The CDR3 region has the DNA TGCGCCAGCAGCTCTAGCGGGGGGAACACCGGGGAGCTGTTTTTT.

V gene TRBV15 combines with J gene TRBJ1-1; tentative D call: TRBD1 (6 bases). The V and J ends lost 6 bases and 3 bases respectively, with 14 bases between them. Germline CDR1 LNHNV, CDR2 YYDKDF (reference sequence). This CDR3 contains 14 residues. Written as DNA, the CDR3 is TGTGCCACCAGACCAGGGGTCTTCGACACTGAAGCTTTCTTT. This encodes CATRPGVFDTEAFF.

The CDR3 loop is CATSRDWANTNTGELFF. In DNA form, the CDR3 reads TGTGCCACCAGCAGAGATTGGGCAAATACGAACACCGGGGAGCTGTTTTTT. J is TRBJ2-2 and V is TRBV15; no firm D call. The CDR3 contains 17 residues. V was pared by 0 bases and J by 0 bases, with 11 bases between. Per the germline V gene, CDR1 is LNHNV and CDR2 is YYDKDF (reference sequence).

In nucleotides, the CDR3 is TGCGCCAGCAGCTTAAATGCAGGGGCAAACATTCAGTACTTC. Residues: CASSLNAGANIQYF. The J gene is TRBJ2-4, the V gene TRBV5-1; possibly TRBD1 for D (6 bases). The CDR3 loop spans 14 amino acids. Germline CDR1 is SGHRS and CDR2 is YFSETQ. The ends were cut back, 2 bases at V and 6 bases at J, with 12 bases in the middle.

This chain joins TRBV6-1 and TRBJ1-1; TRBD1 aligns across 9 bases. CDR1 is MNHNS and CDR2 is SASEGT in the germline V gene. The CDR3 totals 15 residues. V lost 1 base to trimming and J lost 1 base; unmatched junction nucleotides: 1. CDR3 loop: CASSEGDRANTEAFF. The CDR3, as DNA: TGTGCCAGCAGTGAAGGGGACAGGGCGAACACTGAAGCTTTCTTT.

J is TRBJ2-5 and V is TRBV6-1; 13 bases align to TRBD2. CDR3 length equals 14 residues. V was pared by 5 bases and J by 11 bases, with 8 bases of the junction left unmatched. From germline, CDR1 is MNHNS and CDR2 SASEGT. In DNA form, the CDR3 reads TGTGCCAGCAGTCATCCGGGACTAGCGGGACGGCAGTACTTC. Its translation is CASSHPGLAGRQYF.

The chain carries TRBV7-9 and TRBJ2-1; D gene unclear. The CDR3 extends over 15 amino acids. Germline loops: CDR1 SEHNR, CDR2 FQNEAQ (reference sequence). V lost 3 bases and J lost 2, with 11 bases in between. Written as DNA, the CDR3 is TGTGCCAGCAGCTTGATGAGCGTCACCTACAATGAGCAGTTCTTC. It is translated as CASSLMSVTYNEQFF.

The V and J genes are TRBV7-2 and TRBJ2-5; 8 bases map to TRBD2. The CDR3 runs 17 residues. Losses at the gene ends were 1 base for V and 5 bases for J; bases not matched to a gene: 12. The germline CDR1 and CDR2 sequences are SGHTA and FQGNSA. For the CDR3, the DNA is TGTGCCAGCAGCTTAGGATTTTTGGCGGGGGGCCTTGAGACCCAGTACTTC. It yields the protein CASSLGFLAGGLETQYF.

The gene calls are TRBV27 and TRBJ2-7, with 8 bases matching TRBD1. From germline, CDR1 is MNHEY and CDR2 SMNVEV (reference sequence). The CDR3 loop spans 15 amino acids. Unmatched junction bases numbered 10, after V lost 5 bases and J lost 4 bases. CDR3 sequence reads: CASSPGQGVGYEQYF. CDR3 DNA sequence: TGTGCCAGCAGTCCAGGACAGGGTGTAGGATACGAGCAGTACTTC.

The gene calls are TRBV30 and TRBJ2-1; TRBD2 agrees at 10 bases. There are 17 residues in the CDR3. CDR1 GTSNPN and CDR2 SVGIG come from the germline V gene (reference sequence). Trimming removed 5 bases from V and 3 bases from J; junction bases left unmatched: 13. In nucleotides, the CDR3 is TGTGCCTGGGGACTAGCGGTCCCGCAAGGGAGCTACAATGAGCAGTTCTTC. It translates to CAWGLAVPQGSYNEQFF. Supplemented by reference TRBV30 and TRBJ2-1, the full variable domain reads SQTIHQWPATLVQPVGSPLSLECTVEGTSNPNLYWYRQAAGRGLQLLFYSVGIGQISSEVPQNLSASRPQDRQFILSSKKLLLSDSGFYLCAWGLAVPQGSYNEQFFGPGTRLTVL.

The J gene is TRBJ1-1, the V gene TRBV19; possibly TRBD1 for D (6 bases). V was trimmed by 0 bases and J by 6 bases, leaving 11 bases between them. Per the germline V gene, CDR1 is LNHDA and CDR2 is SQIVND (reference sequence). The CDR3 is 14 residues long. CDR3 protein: CASSIDQGLPEAFF. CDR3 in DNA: TGTGCCAGTAGTATAGATCAGGGGCTGCCTGAAGCTTTCTTT. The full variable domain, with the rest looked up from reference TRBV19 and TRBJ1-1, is DGGITQSPKYLFRKEGQNVTLSCEQNLNHDAMYWYRQDPGQGLRLIYYSQIVNDFQKGDIAEGYSVSREKKESFPLTVTSAQKNPTAFYLCASSIDQGLPEAFFGQGTRLTVV.

Here the CDR3 reads CASSFQTPSSGNTIYF. CDR3 coding DNA: TGTGCCAGCAGCTTTCAAACACCTTCCTCTGGAAACACCATATATTTT. This chain uses TRBV7-6 with TRBJ1-3; D remains unclear. CDR1 is SGHVS and CDR2 is FNYEAQ in the germline V gene. The CDR3 contains 16 residues. The V gene lost 3 bases and the J gene lost 0 bases, with 12 bases spanning the gap.

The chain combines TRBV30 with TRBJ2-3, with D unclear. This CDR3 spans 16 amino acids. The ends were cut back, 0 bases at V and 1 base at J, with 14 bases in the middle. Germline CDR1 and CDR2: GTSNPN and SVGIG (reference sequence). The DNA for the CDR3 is TGTGCCTGGAGTGTACACACGCGGCCGCGCACAGATACGCAGTATTTT. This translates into CAWSVHTRPRTDTQYF.

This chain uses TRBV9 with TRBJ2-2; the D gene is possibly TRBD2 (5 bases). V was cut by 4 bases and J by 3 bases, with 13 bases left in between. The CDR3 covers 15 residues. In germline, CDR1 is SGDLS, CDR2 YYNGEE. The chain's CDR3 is CASSPRAQYTGELFF. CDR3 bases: TGTGCCAGCAGCCCGAGGGCCCAATACACCGGGGAGCTGTTTTTT. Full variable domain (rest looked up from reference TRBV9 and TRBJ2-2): DSGVTQTPKHLITATGQRVTLRCSPRSGDLSVYWYQQSLDQGLQFLIQYYNGEERAKGNILERFSAQQFPDLHSELNLSSLELGDSALYFCASSPRAQYTGELFFGEGSRLTVL.

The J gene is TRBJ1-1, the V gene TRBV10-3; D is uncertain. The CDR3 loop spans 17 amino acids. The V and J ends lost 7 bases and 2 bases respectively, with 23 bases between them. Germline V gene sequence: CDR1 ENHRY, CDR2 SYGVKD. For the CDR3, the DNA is TGTGCCATCACCCAGAGTGGGTTGGGAGCCCGAAACACTGAAGCTTTCTTT. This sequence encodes CAITQSGLGARNTEAFF.

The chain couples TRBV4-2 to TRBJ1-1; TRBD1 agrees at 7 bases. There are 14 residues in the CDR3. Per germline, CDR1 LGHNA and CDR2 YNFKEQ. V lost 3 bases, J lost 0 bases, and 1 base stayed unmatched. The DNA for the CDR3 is TGTGCCAGCAGCCACGGGACAGTGAACACTGAAGCTTTCTTT. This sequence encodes CASSHGTVNTEAFF.

The CDR3 here is CASSQEQSPRYGYTF. The CDR3 coding sequence is TGCGCCAGCAGCCAAGAACAGTCACCACGCTATGGCTACACCTTC. The chain has TRBV4-3 and TRBJ1-2; no definite D call. V lost 0 bases and J lost 4, with 12 bases in between. The CDR3 sequence is 15 residues long. CDR1 and CDR2 (germline): LGHNA, YSLEER.

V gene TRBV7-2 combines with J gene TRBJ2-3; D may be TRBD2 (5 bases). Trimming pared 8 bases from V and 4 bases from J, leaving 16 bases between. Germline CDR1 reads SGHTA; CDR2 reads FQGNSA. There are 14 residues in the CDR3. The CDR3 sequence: CASPQDPGSDTQYF. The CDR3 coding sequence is TGTGCCAGCCCCCAGGATCCGGGGTCAGATACGCAGTATTTT.

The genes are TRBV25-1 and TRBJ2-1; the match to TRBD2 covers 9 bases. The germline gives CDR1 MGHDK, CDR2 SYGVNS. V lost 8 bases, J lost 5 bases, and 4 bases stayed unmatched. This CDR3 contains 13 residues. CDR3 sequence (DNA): TGTGCCAGCGGAGGACTAGCGAACAATGAGCAGTTCTTC. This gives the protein CASGGLANNEQFF. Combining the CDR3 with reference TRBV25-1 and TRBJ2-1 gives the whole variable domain EADIYQTPRYLVIGTGKKITLECSQTMGHDKMYWYQQDPGMELHLIHYSYGVNSTEKGDLSSESTVSRIRTEHFPLTLESARPSHTSQYLCASGGLANNEQFFGPGTRLTVL.

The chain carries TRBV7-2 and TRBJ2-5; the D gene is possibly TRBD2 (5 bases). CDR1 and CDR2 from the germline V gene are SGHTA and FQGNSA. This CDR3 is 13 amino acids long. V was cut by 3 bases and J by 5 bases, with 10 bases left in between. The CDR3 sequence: CASSFSGTETQYF. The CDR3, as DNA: TGTGCCAGCAGCTTCTCGGGAACGGAGACCCAGTACTTC.

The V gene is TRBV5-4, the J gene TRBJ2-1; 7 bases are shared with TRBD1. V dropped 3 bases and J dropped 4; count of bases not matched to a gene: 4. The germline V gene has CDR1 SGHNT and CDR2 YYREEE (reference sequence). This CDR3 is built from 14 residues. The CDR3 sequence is CASSSTGVYNEQFF. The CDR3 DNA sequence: TGTGCCAGCAGCTCAACAGGGGTTTACAATGAGCAGTTCTTC.

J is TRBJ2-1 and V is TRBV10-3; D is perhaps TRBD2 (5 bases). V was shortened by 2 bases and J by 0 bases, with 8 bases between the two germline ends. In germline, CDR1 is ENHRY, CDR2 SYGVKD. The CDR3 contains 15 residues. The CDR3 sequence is CAISERESSYNEQFF. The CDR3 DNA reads TGTGCCATCAGTGAGCGGGAAAGCTCCTACAATGAGCAGTTCTTC.

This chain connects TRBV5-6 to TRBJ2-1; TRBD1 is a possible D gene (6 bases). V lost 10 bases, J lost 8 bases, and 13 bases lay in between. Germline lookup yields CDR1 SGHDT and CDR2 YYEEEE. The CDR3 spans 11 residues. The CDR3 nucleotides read TGTGCCTCGGACAGCGGCGATGAGCAGTTCTTC. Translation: CASDSGDEQFF.

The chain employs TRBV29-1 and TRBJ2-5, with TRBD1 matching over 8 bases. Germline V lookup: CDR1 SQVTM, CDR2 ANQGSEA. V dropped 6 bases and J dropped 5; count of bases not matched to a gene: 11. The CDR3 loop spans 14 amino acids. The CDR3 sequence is CSVAGQGTGETQYF. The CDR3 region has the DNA TGCAGCGTGGCCGGACAGGGTACTGGGGAGACCCAGTACTTC.

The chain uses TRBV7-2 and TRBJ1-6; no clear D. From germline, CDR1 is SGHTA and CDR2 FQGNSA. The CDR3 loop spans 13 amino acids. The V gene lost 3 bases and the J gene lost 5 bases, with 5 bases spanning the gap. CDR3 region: CASSFGDNSPLHF. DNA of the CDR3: TGTGCCAGCAGCTTCGGAGATAATTCACCCCTCCACTTT.